Listed below are T cell receptor beta chains from one sample, sequenced in a study of early stage breast cancer tumors. Profiled with immunoSEQ multiplex PCR; TCRdb holds only in-frame clones, not every one. Of 9,000 to 10,000 clones listed, around 60% are singletons. Sample: breast tumor tissue. The origin of the receptors is a person in their 60s with breast cancer. Each CDR3 is given with its conserved first and last residue. The D gene is left open where the match is weak. Expanded clones are given a class, and other clones once, few, many or no size at all.

.	TRBV5-5	TRBD2	TRBJ2-3	CASRHFGTSGYTDTQYF
.	TRBV5-1	.	TRBJ1-6	CASRWRGTYNSPLHF
once	TRBV23-1	TRBD1	TRBJ2-3	CASSHGQDTTDTQYF
once	TRBV19	.	TRBJ2-2	CASPKNLSRPDTGELFF
.	TRBV6-4	.	TRBJ1-1	CASSGGTENTEAFF
.	TRBV5-1	TRBD1	TRBJ1-2	CASSPGQDFYGYTF
few	TRBV5-1	.	TRBJ2-1	CASSPSTGLNEQFF
.	TRBV5-6	.	TRBJ2-3	CASSLLARGDLDTQYF
.	TRBV14	TRBD1	TRBJ1-2	CASSQDRGYGYTF
few	TRBV30	.	TRBJ1-1	CAWSVPRHTEAFF
.	TRBV2	.	TRBJ2-2	CASTPQASRTGELFF
.	TRBV7-2	.	TRBJ2-5	CASSLIGKTQYF
.	TRBV6-1	.	TRBJ1-5	CAISESMAGVASGQHF
.	TRBV7-9	TRBD1	TRBJ2-7	CASSSQGYEQYF
once	TRBV15	.	TRBJ2-1	CATRTLLGPSDEQFF
.	TRBV4-2	TRBD1	TRBJ2-3	CASSPKPGTESTDTQYF
few	TRBV7-8	.	TRBJ1-1	CASSLEGRVATEAFF
once	TRBV4-2	.	TRBJ2-5	CASSQDPSGTYQETQYF
.	TRBV30	TRBD2	TRBJ2-1	CAWGLAGGYVEQFF
.	TRBV5-4	.	TRBJ1-2	CASSLDGYGYTF
.	TRBV28	.	TRBJ2-1	CASSFWGNEQFF
.	TRBV28	.	TRBJ1-1	CASRGPRTPMNTEAFF
.	TRBV27	.	TRBJ2-1	CASSRYSNDNEQFF
.	TRBV9	.	TRBJ1-2	CASSVSGLNYGYTF
few	TRBV5-1	TRBD2	TRBJ2-5	CASSPTSGGVRQETQYF
few	TRBV5-8	.	TRBJ1-1	CASSSGRGQGMNTEAFF
.	TRBV2	.	TRBJ1-4	CASTLKDGEKLFF
once	TRBV7-2	.	TRBJ1-1	CASSFGQRSDEAFF
.	TRBV2	TRBD1	TRBJ1-2	CASREDRGNYGYTF
medium-sized	TRBV18	.	TRBJ1-2	CASSPPTESYGYTF
few	TRBV7-8	TRBD2	TRBJ2-3	CASSRSGRVTTDTQYF
.	TRBV6-5	.	TRBJ2-7	CASTVGDGYEQYF
.	TRBV6-9	.	TRBJ2-1	CASRDDRRSNSYNEQFF
.	TRBV7-2	.	TRBJ2-1	CASSFSRGSPPHEQFF
.	TRBV28	TRBD1	TRBJ2-5	CASSGQGAGETQYF
.	TRBV7-9	.	TRBJ1-2	CASSFLGTLNYGYTF